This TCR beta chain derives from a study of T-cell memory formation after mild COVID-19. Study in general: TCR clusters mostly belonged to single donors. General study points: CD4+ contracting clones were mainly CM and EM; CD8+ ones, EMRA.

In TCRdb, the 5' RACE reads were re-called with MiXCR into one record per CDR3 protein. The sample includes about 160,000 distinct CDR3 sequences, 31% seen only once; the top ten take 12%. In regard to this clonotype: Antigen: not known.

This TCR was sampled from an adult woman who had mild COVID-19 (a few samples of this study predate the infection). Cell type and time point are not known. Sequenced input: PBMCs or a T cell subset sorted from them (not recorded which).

Written as DNA, the CDR3 is TGTGCCAGCAGTTACGGAAAGGCGTATAGCAATCAGCCCCAGCATTTT. This sequence encodes CASSYGKAYSNQPQHF. The chain recombines TRBV6-2 or TRBV6-3 with TRBJ1-5, with D uncertain. Trimming took 2 bases from V and 0 from J, leaving 11 bases between them. CDR1 and CDR2 (germline): MNHEY, SVGEGT. The CDR3 has 16 residues.